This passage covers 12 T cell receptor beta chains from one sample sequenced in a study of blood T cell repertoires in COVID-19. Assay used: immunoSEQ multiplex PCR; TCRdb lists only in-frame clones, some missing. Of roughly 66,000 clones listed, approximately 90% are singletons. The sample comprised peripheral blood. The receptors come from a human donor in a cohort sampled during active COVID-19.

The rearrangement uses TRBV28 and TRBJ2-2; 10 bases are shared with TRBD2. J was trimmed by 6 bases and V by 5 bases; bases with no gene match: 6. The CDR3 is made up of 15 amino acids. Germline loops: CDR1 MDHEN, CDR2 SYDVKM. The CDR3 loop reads CASSPPGTSAGELFF. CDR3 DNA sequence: TGTGCCAGCAGTCCACCCGGGACTAGCGCCGGGGAGCTGTTTTTT.

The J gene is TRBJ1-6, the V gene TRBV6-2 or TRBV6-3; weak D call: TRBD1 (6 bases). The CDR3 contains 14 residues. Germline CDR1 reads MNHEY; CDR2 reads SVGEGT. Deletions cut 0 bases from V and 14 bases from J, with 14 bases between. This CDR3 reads CASSYSTGVLTLHF. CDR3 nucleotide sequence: TGTGCCAGCAGTTACTCGACAGGAGTCTTGACCCTCCACTTT.

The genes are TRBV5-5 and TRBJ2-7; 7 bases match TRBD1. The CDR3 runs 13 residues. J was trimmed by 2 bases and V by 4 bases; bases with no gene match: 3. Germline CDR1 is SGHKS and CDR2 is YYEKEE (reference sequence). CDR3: CASSRQGAYEQYF. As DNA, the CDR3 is TGTGCCAGCAGCCGACAGGGCGCCTACGAGCAGTACTTC.

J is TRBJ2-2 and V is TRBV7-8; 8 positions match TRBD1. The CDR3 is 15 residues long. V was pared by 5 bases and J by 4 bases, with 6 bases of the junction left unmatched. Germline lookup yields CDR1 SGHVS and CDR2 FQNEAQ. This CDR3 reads CASSIPTGGTGELFF. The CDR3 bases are TGTGCCAGCAGCATTCCTACAGGGGGCACCGGGGAGCTGTTTTTT.

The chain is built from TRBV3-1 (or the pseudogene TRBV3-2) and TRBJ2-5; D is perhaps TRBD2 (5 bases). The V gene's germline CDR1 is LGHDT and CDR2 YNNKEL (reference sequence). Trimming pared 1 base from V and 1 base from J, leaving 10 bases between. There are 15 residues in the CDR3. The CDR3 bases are TGTGCCAGCAGCCAAGTCGGGGTAACCCAAGAGACCCAGTACTTC. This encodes CASSQVGVTQETQYF.

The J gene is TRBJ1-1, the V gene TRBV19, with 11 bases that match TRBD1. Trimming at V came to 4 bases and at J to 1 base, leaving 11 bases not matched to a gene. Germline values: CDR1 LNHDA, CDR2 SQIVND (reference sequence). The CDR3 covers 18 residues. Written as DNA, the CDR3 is TGTGCCAGTAGTAAAAACTGGGACAGGGGGACAGGGAACACTGAAGCTTTCTTT. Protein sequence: CASSKNWDRGTGNTEAFF.

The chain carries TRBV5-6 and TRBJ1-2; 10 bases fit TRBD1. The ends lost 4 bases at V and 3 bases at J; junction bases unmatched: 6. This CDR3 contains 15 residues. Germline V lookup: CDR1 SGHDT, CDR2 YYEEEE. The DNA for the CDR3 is TGTGCCAGCAGCCCCGACAGGGGGCTTCACTATGGCTACACCTTC. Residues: CASSPDRGLHYGYTF. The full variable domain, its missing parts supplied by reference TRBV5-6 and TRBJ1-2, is DAGVTQSPTHLIKTRGQQVTLRCSPKSGHDTVSWYQQALGQGPQFIFQYYEEEERQRGNFPDRFSGHQFPNYSSELNVNALLLGDSALYLCASSPDRGLHYGYTFGSGTRLTVV.

CDR3 bases: TGTGCCAGCTCACCAAGGACAGGGGACAATCAGCCCCAGCATTTT. This gives the protein CASSPRTGDNQPQHF. This chain links TRBV18 with TRBJ1-5; 9 nucleotides match TRBD1. Germline V lookup: CDR1 KGHSH, CDR2 LQKENI. After removal of 2 bases from V and 3 bases from J, the junction contained 2 bases not matched to a gene. The CDR3 extends over 15 amino acids.

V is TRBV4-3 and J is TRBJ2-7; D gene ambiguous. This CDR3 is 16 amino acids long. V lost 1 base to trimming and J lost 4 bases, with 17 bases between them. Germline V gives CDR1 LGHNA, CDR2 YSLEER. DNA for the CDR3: TGCGCCAGCAGCCAAGCTCACTCCAATACCGATTACGAGCAGTACTTC. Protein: CASSQAHSNTDYEQYF.

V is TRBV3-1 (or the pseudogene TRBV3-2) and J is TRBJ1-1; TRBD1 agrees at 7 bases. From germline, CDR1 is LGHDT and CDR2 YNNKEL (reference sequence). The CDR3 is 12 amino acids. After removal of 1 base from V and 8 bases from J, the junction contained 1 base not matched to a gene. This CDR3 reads CASSQVDREAFF. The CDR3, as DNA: TGTGCCAGCAGCCAAGTGGACAGGGAAGCTTTCTTT.

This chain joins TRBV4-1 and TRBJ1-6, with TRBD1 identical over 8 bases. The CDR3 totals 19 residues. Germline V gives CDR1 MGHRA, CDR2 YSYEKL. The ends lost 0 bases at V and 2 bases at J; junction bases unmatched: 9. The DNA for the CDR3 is TGCGCCAGCAGCCAAGATGGTGGCAGGGGGCCTACCTATAATTCACCCCTCCACTTT. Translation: CASSQDGGRGPTYNSPLHF.

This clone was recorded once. The CDR3 protein is CASSVQTSGVDRTDTQYF. CDR3 bases: TGTGCCAGCAGCGTTCAGACTAGCGGGGTCGACCGCACAGATACGCAGTATTTT. The chain recombines TRBV7-2 with TRBJ2-3; 11 bases are shared with TRBD2. CDR3 length: 18 amino acids. Unmatched junction bases numbered 11, after V lost 5 bases and J lost 1 base. Germline CDR1 SGHTA, CDR2 FQGNSA.